This paragraph reports one T cell receptor (beta chain). The antigen it recognizes is unknown. Base qualities were left out, and no much larger clone turns up one base away. Taken with the paper, the label for time point translates to: week 47, end of study. Each vaccine dose, consisting of 300 ug of a 20-mer mutant IDH1 peptide in Montanide, was administered subcutaneously with topical imiquimod. Across visits V03 through V10, patients got a total of eight vaccinations, given in weeks 1, 3, 5, 7, 11, 15, 19 and 23. The donors had newly diagnosed IDH1-mutant astrocytomas of WHO grade 3 or 4 that showed loss of nuclear ATRX. The samples were drawn from NOA16, a multicentre, single-arm, open-label phase I trial in Germany that tested a mutant IDH1 peptide vaccine in humans for the first time. Genomic DNA for TCRB sequencing was isolated from EDTA blood with the DNeasy Blood and Tissue Kit. Libraries were made using the immunoSEQ multiplex PCR assay. Rearranged TCR beta chain sequences were amplified with the hsTCRB Kit following the manufacturer's protocol. An Illumina MiSeq was used to sequence the TCRB libraries. In the original analysis: Demultiplexing, trimming and gene mapping were performed with the kit vendor's proprietary platform. TCRdb provides this immuneACCESS table in a form limited to in-frame rearrangements. Some clones are lacking; in checked studies, under half of them reflect an unresolved V gene, and why the rest are absent is not known. That table supplies the V and J calls and clone size; D and trimming were determined from the DNA. Within this sample are about 94,000 clones, with roughly 91% of them counted one time only. The ten most abundant clones make up around 0.77% of the sample.

The data are from a study of a mutant IDH1 vaccine in newly diagnosed glioma (dated by TCRdb to the early 2020s). A note on the overall study: In the chemotherapy-containing groups, vaccination started alongside temozolomide cycles, whereas in patients who had radiotherapy alone it started 4-6 weeks after radiotherapy. The roughly 33 treated patients were around 62% male and roughly 40% female, with a mean age of around 40 years. Before enrollment, patients had received standard therapy of radiotherapy alone, temozolomide alone, or radiochemotherapy with temozolomide; most received the combination. The week-35 safety follow-up was designated visit V12, and the week-47 end of study was designated visit V13. Peripheral blood was collected at six visits: V03 (baseline), V05, V07, V10, V12 and V13. For exploratory analyses, about 25 treated patients had longitudinal TCRB deep sequencing done wherever samples were available.

Results and caveats for the whole study, not just this receptor: Vaccine-induced immune responses across multiple MHC alleles were detected in roughly 94% of patients. Selection of PBMC samples for TCRB deep sequencing was based on availability. Changes in the top peripheral T cell clonotypes picked up by TCRB sequencing did not appear to be linked to pseudoprogression. The authors noted that analyses of patient blood samples could not be reproduced because of sample limitations.

Its CDR3 holds 14 amino acids, cysteine through phenylalanine. Left in the record is the CDR3 DNA by itself, 42 bases read in frame from the first base. V and J are trimmed by 5 bases and 6 bases, and the gene matches miss 3 bases of the junction. According to the germline V gene, CDR1 reads SGHAT and CDR2 reads FQNNGV. The origin of this receptor is a woman aged 50 to 60 with glioma. The chain employs TRBV11-2 and TRBJ2-1, with TRBD1 identical over 11 junction bases. The material sequenced was PBMCs, taken from a glioma patient whose treatment included an IDH1 peptide vaccine. The CDR3 reads as follows: CASSPGTGGNEQFF. The DNA sequence follows: TGTGCCAGCAGCCCCGGGACAGGGGGCAATGAGCAGTTCTTC. The reference TRBV11-2 and TRBJ2-1 proteins fill in what lies around the CDR3, so the full variable domain reads EAGVAQSPRYKIIEKRQSVAFWCNPISGHATLYWYQQILGQGPKLLIQFQNNGVVDDSQLPKDRFSAERLKGVDSTLKIQPAKLEDSAVYLCASSPGTGGNEQFFGPGTRLTVL.